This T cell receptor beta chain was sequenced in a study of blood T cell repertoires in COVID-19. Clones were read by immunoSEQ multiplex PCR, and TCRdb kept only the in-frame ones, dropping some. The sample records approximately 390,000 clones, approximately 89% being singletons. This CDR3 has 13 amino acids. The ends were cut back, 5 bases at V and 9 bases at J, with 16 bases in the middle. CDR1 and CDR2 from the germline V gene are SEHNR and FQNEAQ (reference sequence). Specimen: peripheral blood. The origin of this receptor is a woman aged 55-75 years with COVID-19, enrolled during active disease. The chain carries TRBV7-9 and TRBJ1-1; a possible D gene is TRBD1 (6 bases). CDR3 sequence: CASSPSGGRQAFF. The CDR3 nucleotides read TGTGCCAGCAGCCCCAGCGGGGGGCGACAAGCTTTCTTT. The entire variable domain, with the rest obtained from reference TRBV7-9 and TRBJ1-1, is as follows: DTGVSQNPRHKITKRGQNVTFRCDPISEHNRLYWYRQTLGQGPEFLTYFQNEAQLEKSRLLSDRFSAERPKGSFSTLEIQRTEQGDSAMYLCASSPSGGRQAFFGQGTRLTVV.